A single sample gave rise to the 7 T cell receptor beta chains below, sequenced in a study of T-cell reconstitution after alpha-beta-depleted transplantation in children. The TCRbeta library was prepared with unique molecular identifiers. TCRdb itself ran the PCR reads through MiXCR, one entry per CDR3 protein. Here the sample spans fewer than 85,000 distinct CDR3 sequences, 14% being singletons. The sequencing here drew on PBMCs, mostly from graft donor cells, taken 180 days after TCRalphabeta/CD19-depleted stem cell transplant. The receptor set was obtained from a male patient under 10 years old who had a stem cell transplant for acute lymphoblastic leukemia, so the T cells may come from the graft donor.

J is TRBJ1-4 and V is TRBV7-2, with 11 bases identical to TRBD1. The length of the CDR3 is 16 residues. The V and J ends lost 6 bases and 3 bases, in that order; junction bases with no gene match: 6. Germline CDR1 is SGHTA and CDR2 is FQGNSA. The CDR3: CASSYGQGASNEKLFF. In DNA form, the CDR3 reads TGTGCCAGCAGTTACGGACAGGGGGCTTCTAATGAAAAACTGTTTTTT. Full variable domain (missing parts from reference TRBV7-2 and TRBJ1-4): GAGVSQSPSNKVTEKGKDVELRCDPISGHTALYWYRQSLGQGLEFLIYFQGNSAPDKSGLPSDRFSAERTGGSVSTLTIQRTQQEDSAVYLCASSYGQGASNEKLFFGSGTQLSVL.

The V call is TRBV7-9, the J call TRBJ2-3; no definite D call. Trimming cost V 2 bases and J 9 bases, with 9 bases left between them. CDR3 length: 12 residues. Germline V gene data show CDR1 as SEHNR and CDR2 as FQNEAQ (reference sequence). The CDR3 reads CASSLSPKTQYF. The CDR3 DNA reads TGTGCCAGCAGCTTATCCCCCAAAACGCAGTATTTT.

About this clonotype itself: A read error is likely, as this CDR3 ends without the conserved phenylalanine or tryptophan. The chain employs TRBV12-3 or TRBV12-4 and TRBJ2-7; 12 nucleotides align to TRBD2. The CDR3 runs 15 residues. With 6 bases clipped from V and 7 bases from J, the junction kept 10 bases outside the gene matches. The CDR3 reads CASSPRTSGTREQYY. The CDR3 DNA reads TGTGCCAGCAGCCCACGGACTAGCGGGACGCGGGAGCAGTACTAC.

The chain links TRBV10-3 to TRBJ1-6; D uncertain. CDR3 length: 15 amino acids. The V and J ends lost 0 bases and 6 bases respectively, with 9 bases between them. Germline CDR1 is ENHRY and CDR2 is SYGVKD. In DNA, the CDR3 is TGTGCCATCAGTGAGTCAGGCAGAACTAATTCACCCCTCCACTTT. Its protein is CAISESGRTNSPLHF.

The table lists this clonotype with many counts. The chain joins TRBV5-1 to TRBJ2-7, with a weak D call TRBD1 (6 bases). There are 11 residues in the CDR3. CDR1 and CDR2 from the germline V gene are SGHRS and YFSETQ. Trimming removed 4 bases from V and 7 bases from J, with 9 bases in between. The CDR3 DNA is TGCGCCAGCAGCGGCGACAGGGAGCAGTACTTC. Protein: CASSGDREQYF.

This chain links TRBV10-3 with TRBJ2-7, with unresolved D. The CDR3 contains 11 residues. The V gene's germline CDR1 is ENHRY and CDR2 SYGVKD. CDR3 protein: CATGVVNEQYF. DNA for the CDR3: TGTGCGACTGGGGTGGTCAACGAGCAGTACTTC.

For this clonotype: The junction does not match germline at one end; this may be a read error. The chain recombines TRBV27 with TRBJ2-5, with TRBD1 identical over 10 bases. The CDR3 runs to 17 residues. CDR1 and CDR2 (germline): MNHEY, SMNVEV (reference sequence). CDR3 bases: TGTGCCAGCAGTCTATCCTGGGACAGGGGTGGAATAAAGACCCAGTACTTC. It codes for CASSLSWDRGGIKTQYF.